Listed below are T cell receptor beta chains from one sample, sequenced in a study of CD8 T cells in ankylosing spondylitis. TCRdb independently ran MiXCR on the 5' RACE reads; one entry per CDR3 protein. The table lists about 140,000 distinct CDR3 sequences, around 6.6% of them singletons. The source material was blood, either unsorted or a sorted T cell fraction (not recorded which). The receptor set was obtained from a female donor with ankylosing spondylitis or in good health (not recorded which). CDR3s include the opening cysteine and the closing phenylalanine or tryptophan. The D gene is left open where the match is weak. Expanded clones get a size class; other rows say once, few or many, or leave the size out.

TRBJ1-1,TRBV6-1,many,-,TGTGCCAGCAGTGAATCGGGCGACACTGAAGCTTTCTTT,CASSESGDTEAFF
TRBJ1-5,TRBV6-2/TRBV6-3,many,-,TGTGCCAGCAGTACGCATAACCAGCCCCAGCATTTT,CASSTHNQPQHF
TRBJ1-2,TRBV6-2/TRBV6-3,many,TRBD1,TGTGCCAGCAGTCGGGACAGGGCGGTTTTTCTCTATGGCTACACCTTC,CASSRDRAVFLYGYTF
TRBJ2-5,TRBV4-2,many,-,TGTGCCAGCAGTCCCGTTGGGATCCAAGAGACCCAGTACTTC,CASSPVGIQETQYF
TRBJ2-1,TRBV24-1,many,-,TGTGCCACCAGCAGGGCATATGAGCAGTTCTTC,CATSRAYEQFF
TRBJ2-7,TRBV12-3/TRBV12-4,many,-,TGTGCCAGCAGTAACACAGCCTACGAGCAGTACTTC,CASSNTAYEQYF
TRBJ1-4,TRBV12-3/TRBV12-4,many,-,TGTGCCAGCAGCTCTAGCGACGGTGAAAAACTGTTTTTT,CASSSSDGEKLFF
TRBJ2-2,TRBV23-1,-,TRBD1,TGCGCCAGCAGTCACTTGGACAGGGAGAACACCGGGGAGCTGTTTTTT,CASSHLDRENTGELFF
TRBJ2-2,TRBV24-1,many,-,TGTGCCACCGGCGGGGAAACCGGGGAGCTGTTTTTT,CATGGETGELFF
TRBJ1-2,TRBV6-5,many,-,TGTGCCAGCAGTTGGAGAGGGGGGAACTATGGCTACACCTTC,CASSWRGGNYGYTF
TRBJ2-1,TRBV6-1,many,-,TGTGCCAGCAGTCCCGGGACAACCGGTTACAATGAGCAGTTCTTC,CASSPGTTGYNEQFF
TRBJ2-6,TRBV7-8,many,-,TGTGCCAGCAGCTTAGCGTTTAGGGAGAACGTCCTGACTTTC,CASSLAFRENVLTF
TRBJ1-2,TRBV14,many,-,TGTGCCAGCAGCCAAGCCCAAGCCGGCGGCTACACCTTC,CASSQAQAGGYTF
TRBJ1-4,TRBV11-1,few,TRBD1,TGTGCCAGCAGCGGCACAGGGGGATTTGATGAAAAACTGTTTTTT,CASSGTGGFDEKLFF
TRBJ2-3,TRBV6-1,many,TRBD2,TGTGCCAGCAGTGACAGGACTAGCGGGGTAACAGATACGCAGTATTTT,CASSDRTSGVTDTQYF
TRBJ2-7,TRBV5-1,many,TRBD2,TGCGCCAGCAGCTGGGGGGGAGCTAGCGGCGGCTACGAGCAGTACTTC,CASSWGGASGGYEQYF
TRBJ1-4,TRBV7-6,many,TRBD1,TGTGCCAGCAGCCCTGAGCGCAGGGGGCTTGCAACTAATGAAAAACTGTTTTTT,CASSPERRGLATNEKLFF
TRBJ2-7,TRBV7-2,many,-,TGTGCCAGCAGCTTAGTAGGGAACGAGCAGTACTTC,CASSLVGNEQYF
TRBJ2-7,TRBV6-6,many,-,TGTGCCAGCAGTTTCGACCGGGACACCTTTGGCGAGCAGTACTTC,CASSFDRDTFGEQYF
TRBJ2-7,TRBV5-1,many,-,TGCGCCAGCGCCGGGACCGAAGACGAGCAGTACTTC,CASAGTEDEQYF
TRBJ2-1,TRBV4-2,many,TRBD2,TGTGCCAGCAGCCAAGTAAAACGGGGGGTTCTCAATGAGCAGTTCTTC,CASSQVKRGVLNEQFF
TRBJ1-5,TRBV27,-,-,TGTGCCAGCAGTGGCCTCGGGGGGCCCAATCAGCCCCAGCATTTT,CASSGLGGPNQPQHF
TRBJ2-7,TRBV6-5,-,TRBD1,TGTGCCAGCAGTTTCGCGACAGGGAGACGCTACGAGCAGTACTTC,CASSFATGRRYEQYF
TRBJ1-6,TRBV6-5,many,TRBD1,TGTGCCAGCAGTTACCACGGACAGGACTCCTATAATTCACCCCTCCACTTT,CASSYHGQDSYNSPLHF
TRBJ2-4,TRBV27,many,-,TGTGCCAGCAGTTACGCCGGGGGCAGGGCGGGAAAAAACATTCAGTACTTC,CASSYAGGRAGKNIQYF
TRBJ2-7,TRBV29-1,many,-,TGCAGCGTCTCGTTGGCCGCCTACGAGCAGTACTTC,CSVSLAAYEQYF
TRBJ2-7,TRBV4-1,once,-,TGCGCCAGCAGCCACGGTGGATACGAGCAGTACTTC,CASSHGGYEQYF
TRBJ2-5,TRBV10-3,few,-,TGTGCCATCAGTGAGATCCAAGAGACCCAGTACTTC,CAISEIQETQYF
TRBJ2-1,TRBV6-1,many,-,TGTGCCAGCAGTGACCCCGCAGGGTTGCGCGATGAGCAGTTCTTC,CASSDPAGLRDEQFF
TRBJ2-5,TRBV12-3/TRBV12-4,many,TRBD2,TGTGCCAGCAGTTTTGCTAGCGGGGGGGGAGAGACCCAGTACTTC,CASSFASGGGETQYF
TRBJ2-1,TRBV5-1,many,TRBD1,TGCGCCAGCAGCTTGGCCCTAGCCACAGGGGCGGCCTACAATGAGCAGTTCTTC,CASSLALATGAAYNEQFF
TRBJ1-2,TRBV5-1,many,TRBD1,TGCGCCAGCAGCTCAGCCGGGACAGGGGATGGCTACACCTTC,CASSSAGTGDGYTF
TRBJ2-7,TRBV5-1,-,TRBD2,TGCGCCAGCAGCCTAGGGACTAGCGGGGGTTACGAGCAGTACTTC,CASSLGTSGGYEQYF
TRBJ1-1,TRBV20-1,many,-,TGCAGTGCTAGAGACCCAACCGCGGCTTTCTTT,CSARDPTAAFF
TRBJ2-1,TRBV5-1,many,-,TGCGCCAGCAGCTTGTACGGGGCTACATACAATGAGCAGTTCTTC,CASSLYGATYNEQFF
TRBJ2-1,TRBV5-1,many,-,TGCGCCAGCAGCGTGGACACCAGCTCCTACAATGAGCAGTTCTTC,CASSVDTSSYNEQFF
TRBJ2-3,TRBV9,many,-,TGTGCCAGCAGCGTAGACGGACTCACAGATACGCAGTATTTT,CASSVDGLTDTQYF
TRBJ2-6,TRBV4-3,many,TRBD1,TGCGCCAGCAGCCAATACACAGGGGTCGGGGCCAACGTCCTGACTTTC,CASSQYTGVGANVLTF
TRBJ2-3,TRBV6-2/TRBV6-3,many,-,TGTGCCAGCAGCCGACCAAAGGGACGCGAGAGCACAGATACGCAGTATTTT,CASSRPKGRESTDTQYF
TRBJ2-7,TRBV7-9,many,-,TGTGCCAGCAGCTTAGGGGCAGGATCCCACTCCTACGAGCAGTACTTC,CASSLGAGSHSYEQYF